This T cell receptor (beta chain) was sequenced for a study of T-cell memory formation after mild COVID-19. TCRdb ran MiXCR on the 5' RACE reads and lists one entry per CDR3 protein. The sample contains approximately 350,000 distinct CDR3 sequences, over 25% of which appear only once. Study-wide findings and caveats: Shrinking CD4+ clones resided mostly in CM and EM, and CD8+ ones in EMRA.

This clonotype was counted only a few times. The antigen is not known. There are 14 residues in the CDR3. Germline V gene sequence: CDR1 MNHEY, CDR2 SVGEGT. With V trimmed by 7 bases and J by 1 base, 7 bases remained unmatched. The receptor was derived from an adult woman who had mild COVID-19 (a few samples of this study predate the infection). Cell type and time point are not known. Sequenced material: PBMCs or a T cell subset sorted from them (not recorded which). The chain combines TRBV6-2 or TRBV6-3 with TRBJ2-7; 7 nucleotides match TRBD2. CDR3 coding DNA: TGTGCCAGCAATAGCGGGCCGCTATCCTACGAGCAGTACTTC. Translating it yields CASNSGPLSYEQYF.